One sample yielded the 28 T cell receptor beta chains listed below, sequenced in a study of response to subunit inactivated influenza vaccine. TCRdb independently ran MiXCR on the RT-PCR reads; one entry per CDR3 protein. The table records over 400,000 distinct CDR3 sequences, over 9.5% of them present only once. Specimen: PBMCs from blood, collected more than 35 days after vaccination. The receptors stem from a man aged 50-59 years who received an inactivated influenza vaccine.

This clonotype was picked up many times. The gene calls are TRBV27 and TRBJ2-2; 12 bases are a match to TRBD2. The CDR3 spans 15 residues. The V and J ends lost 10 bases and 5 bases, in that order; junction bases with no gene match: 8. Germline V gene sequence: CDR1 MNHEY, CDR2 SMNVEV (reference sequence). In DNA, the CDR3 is TGTGCCACTTCACTAGCGGGGGGTATGACCGGGGAGCTGTTTTTT. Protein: CATSLAGGMTGELFF.

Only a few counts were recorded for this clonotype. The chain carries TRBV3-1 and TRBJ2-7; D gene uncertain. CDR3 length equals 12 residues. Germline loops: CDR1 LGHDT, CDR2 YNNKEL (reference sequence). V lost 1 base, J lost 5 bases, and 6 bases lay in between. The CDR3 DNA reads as TGTGCCAGCAGCCAAGGAAAAAACGAGCAGTACTTC. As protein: CASSQGKNEQYF.

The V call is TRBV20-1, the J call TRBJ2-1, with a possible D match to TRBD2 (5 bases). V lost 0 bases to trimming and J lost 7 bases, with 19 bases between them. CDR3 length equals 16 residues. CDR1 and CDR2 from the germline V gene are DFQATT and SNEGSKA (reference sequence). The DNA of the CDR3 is TGCAGTGCTAGAGACTTCTATGAGGGTTCAGAGAATGAGCAGTTCTTC. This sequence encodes CSARDFYEGSENEQFF.

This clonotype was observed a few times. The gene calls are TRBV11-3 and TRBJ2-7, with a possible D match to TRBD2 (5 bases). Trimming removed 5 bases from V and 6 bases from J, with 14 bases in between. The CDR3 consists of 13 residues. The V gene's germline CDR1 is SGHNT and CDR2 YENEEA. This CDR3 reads CASSPEGSLEQYF. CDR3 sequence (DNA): TGTGCCAGCAGCCCAGAGGGCAGCCTCGAGCAGTACTTC.

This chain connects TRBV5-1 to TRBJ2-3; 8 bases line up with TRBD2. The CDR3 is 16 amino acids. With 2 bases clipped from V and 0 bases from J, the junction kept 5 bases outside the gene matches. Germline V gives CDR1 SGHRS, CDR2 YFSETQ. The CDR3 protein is CASSFAGRASTDTQYF. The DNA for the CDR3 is TGCGCCAGCAGCTTTGCCGGGAGGGCGAGCACAGATACGCAGTATTTT.

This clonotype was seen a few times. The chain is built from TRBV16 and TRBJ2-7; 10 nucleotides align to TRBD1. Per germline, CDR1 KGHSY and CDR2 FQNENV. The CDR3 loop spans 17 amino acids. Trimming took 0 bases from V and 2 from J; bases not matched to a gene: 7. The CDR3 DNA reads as TGTGCCAGCAGCCAATCTAAGGGACAGGGGCGTACCTACGAGCAGTACTTC. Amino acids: CASSQSKGQGRTYEQYF.

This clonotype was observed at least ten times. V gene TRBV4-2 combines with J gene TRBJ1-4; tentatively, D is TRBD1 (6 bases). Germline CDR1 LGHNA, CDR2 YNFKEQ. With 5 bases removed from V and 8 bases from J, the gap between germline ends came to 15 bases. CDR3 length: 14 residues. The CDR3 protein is CASSNPGAEEKLFF. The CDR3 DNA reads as TGTGCCAGCAGCAATCCGGGGGCGGAGGAAAAACTGTTTTTT.

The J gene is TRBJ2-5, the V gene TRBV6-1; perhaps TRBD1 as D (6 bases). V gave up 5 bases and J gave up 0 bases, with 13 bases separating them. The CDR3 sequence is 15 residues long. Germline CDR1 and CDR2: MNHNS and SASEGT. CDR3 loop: CASSPRGWYQETQYF. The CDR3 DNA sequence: TGTGCCAGCAGTCCCAGGGGTTGGTACCAAGAGACCCAGTACTTC.

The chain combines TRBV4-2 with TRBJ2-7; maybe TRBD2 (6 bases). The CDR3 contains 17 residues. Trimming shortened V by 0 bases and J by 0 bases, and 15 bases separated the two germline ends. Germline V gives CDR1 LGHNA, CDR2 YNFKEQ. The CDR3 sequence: CASSQDSGETLSYEQYF. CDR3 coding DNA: TGTGCCAGCAGCCAAGATTCGGGGGAGACGCTCTCCTACGAGCAGTACTTC.

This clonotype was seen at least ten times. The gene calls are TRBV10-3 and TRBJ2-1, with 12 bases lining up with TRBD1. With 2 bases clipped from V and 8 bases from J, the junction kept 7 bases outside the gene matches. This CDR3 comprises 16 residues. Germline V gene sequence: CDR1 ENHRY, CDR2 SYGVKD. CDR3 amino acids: CAISEPGQGAVDEQFF. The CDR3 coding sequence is TGTGCCATCAGTGAGCCGGGACAGGGGGCGGTGGATGAGCAGTTCTTC.

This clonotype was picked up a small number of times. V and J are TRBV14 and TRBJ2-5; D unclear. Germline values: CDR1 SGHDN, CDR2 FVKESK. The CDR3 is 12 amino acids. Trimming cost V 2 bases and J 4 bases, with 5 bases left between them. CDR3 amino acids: CASSQSGETQYF. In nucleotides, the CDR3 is TGTGCCAGCAGCCAATCTGGAGAGACCCAGTACTTC.

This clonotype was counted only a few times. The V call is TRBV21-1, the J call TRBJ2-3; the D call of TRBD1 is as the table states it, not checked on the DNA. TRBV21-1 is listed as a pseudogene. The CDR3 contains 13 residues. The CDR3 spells CATEPGELYTQYF. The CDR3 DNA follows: TGTGCCACCGAACCCGGCGAGTTGTATACGCAGTATTTT.

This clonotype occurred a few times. CDR3 DNA sequence: TGTGCCAGCAGTCTTACTCGGGACAGGAGAGGGCAAGAGACCCAGTACTTC. Translated, it gives CASSLTRDRRGQETQYF. J is TRBJ2-5 and V is TRBV12-3 or TRBV12-4; 8 bases align to TRBD1. CDR3 size: 17 residues. J was trimmed by 2 bases and V by 5 bases; bases with no gene match: 13.

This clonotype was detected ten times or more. The CDR3 nucleotides read TGTGCCACCAGTGAGAACGGACGGAGTACTGAAGCTTTCTTT. Protein product: CATSENGRSTEAFF. The J gene is TRBJ1-1, the V gene TRBV24-1, with D hard to call. This CDR3 region has 14 residues. Germline V CDR1 and CDR2: KGHDR, SFDVKD. The V gene lost 4 bases and the J gene lost 5 bases, with 13 bases spanning the gap.

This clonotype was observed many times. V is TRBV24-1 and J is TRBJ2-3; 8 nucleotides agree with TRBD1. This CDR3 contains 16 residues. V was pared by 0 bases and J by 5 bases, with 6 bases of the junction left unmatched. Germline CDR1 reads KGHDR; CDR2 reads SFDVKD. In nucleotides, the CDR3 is TGTGCCACCAGTGATTTGCCTCAGGGGGCGAAAGATACGCAGTATTTT. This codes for CATSDLPQGAKDTQYF.

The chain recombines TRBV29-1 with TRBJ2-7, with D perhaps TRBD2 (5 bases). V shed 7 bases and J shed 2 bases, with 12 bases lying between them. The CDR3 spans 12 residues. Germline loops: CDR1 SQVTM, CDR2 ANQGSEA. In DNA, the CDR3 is TGCAGCGCCAAGTCCGGGACCTACGAGCAGTACTTC. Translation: CSAKSGTYEQYF.

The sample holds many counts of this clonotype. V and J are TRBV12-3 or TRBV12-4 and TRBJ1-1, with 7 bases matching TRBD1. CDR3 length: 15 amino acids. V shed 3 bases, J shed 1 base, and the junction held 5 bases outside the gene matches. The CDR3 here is CASSLGQTANTEAFF. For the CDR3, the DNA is TGTGCCAGCAGTTTGGGACAGACCGCGAACACTGAAGCTTTCTTT.

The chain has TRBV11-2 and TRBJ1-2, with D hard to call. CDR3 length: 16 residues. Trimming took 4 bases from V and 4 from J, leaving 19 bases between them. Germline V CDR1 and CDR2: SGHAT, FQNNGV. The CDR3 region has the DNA TGTGCCAGCAGCTCCCTTCGGCGCGCGAAGACCTATGGCTACACCTTC. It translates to CASSSLRRAKTYGYTF.

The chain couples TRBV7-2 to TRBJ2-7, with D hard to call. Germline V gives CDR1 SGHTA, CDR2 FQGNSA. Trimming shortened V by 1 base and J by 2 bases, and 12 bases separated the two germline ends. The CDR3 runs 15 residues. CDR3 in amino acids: CASSLGGTNPYEQYF. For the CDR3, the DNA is TGTGCCAGCAGCTTAGGGGGTACGAACCCCTACGAGCAGTACTTC.

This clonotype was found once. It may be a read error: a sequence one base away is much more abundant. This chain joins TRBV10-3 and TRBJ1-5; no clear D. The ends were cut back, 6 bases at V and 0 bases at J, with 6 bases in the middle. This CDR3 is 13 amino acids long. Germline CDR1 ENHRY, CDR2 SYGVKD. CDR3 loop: CAIRKSSNQPQHF. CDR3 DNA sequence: TGTGCCATCAGGAAGAGTAGCAATCAGCCCCAGCATTTT.

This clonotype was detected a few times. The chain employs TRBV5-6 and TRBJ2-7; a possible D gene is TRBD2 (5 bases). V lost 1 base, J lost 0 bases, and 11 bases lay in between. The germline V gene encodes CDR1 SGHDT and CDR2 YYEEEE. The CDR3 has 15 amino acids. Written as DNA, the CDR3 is TGTGCCAGCAGCTTGACCGGACGGGGCTCCTACGAGCAGTACTTC. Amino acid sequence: CASSLTGRGSYEQYF.

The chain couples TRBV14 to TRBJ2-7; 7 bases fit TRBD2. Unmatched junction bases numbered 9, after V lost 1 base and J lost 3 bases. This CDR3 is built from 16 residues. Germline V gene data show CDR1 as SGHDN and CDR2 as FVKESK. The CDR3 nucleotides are TGTGCCAGCAGCCAAGTAGCTGCTAGCGGATTCTACGAGCAGTACTTC. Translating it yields CASSQVAASGFYEQYF.

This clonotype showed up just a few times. The CDR3 reads CASSPGLAGAPNTGELFF. The CDR3 DNA reads as TGTGCCAGCAGTCCTGGACTAGCGGGGGCCCCGAACACCGGGGAGCTGTTTTTT. This rearrangement joins TRBV6-1 to TRBJ2-2, with 13 bases identical to TRBD2. The CDR3 extends over 18 amino acids. Germline CDR1 reads MNHNS; CDR2 reads SASEGT. Germline trimming cut 5 bases from V and 0 bases from J; bases unmatched to any gene: 6.

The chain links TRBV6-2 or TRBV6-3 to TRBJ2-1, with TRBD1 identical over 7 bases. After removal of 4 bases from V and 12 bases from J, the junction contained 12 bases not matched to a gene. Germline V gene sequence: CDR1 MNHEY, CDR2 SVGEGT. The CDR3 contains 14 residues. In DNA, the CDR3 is TGTGCCAGCAGTTCAAGAGACAGGGTTACAGTGCAGTTCTTC. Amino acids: CASSSRDRVTVQFF.

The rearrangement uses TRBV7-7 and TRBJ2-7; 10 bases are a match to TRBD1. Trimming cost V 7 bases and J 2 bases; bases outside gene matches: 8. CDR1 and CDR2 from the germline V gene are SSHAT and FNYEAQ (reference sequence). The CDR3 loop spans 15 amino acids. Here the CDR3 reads CASKYGQGGTYEQYF. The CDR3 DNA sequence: TGTGCCAGCAAGTACGGACAGGGGGGTACCTACGAGCAGTACTTC. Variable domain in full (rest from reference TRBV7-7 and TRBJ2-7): GAGVSQSPRYKVTKRGQDVTLRCDPISSHATLYWYQQALGQGPEFLTYFNYEAQPDKSGLPSDRFSAERPEGSISTLTIQRTEQRDSAMYRCASKYGQGGTYEQYFGPGTRLTVT.

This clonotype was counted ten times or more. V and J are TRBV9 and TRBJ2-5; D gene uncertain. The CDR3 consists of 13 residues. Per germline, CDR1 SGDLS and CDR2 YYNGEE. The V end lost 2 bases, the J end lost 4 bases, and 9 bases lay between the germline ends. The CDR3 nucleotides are TGTGCCAGCAGCGTTCTGGGTGGAGAGACCCAGTACTTC. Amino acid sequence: CASSVLGGETQYF.

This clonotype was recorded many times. CDR3 bases: TGTGCCAGCAGCTTAGCTGGGGCCTATGGGGCCAACGTCCTGACTTTC. Translation gives CASSLAGAYGANVLTF. The chain uses TRBV7-2 and TRBJ2-6; perhaps TRBD1 as D (5 bases). This CDR3 has 16 residues. V gave up 0 bases and J gave up 3 bases, with 9 bases separating them. Germline V CDR1 and CDR2: SGHTA, FQGNSA.

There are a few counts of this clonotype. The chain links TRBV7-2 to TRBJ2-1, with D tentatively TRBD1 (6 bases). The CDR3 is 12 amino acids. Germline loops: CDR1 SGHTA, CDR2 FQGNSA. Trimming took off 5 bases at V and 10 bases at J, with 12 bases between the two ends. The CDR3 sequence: CASSRSGGEQFF. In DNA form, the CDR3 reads TGTGCCAGCAGCCGTAGTGGGGGCGAGCAGTTCTTC. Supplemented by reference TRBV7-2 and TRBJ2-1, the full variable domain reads GAGVSQSPSNKVTEKGKDVELRCDPISGHTALYWYRQSLGQGLEFLIYFQGNSAPDKSGLPSDRFSAERTGGSVSTLTIQRTQQEDSAVYLCASSRSGGEQFFGPGTRLTVL.